This T cell receptor (beta chain) was sequenced in a study of glioma-infiltrating T cells. Amplification of TCR alpha and beta CDR3 regions from RNA used iRepertoire nested multiplex PCR. Tissue mRNA or PBMC total RNA, roughly 100-400 ng, went into one-step reverse transcription and amplification. Via MiXCR, TCRdb re-called the multiplex PCR reads, giving one row per CDR3 protein. The sample lists tens of thousands of distinct CDR3 sequences; approximately 40% were seen once. CDR3 length: 15 amino acids. CDR1 and CDR2 (germline): KGHDR, SFDVKD. Germline trimming cut 4 bases from V and 4 bases from J; bases unmatched to any gene: 5. This clonotype was observed many times.

Sequenced material: glioma tissue, nonneoplastic brain tissue, or PBMCs (not recorded which). The V gene is TRBV24-1, the J gene TRBJ2-5; 10 bases are a match to TRBD2. This clonotype was obtained from a human donor with low-grade glioma or glioblastoma, undergoing nonglioma brain surgery, or in good health (not recorded which). The CDR3 DNA follows: TGTGCCACCAGTGACCCCGGGACTAGCGTAGAGACCCAGTACTTC. As protein: CATSDPGTSVETQYF.